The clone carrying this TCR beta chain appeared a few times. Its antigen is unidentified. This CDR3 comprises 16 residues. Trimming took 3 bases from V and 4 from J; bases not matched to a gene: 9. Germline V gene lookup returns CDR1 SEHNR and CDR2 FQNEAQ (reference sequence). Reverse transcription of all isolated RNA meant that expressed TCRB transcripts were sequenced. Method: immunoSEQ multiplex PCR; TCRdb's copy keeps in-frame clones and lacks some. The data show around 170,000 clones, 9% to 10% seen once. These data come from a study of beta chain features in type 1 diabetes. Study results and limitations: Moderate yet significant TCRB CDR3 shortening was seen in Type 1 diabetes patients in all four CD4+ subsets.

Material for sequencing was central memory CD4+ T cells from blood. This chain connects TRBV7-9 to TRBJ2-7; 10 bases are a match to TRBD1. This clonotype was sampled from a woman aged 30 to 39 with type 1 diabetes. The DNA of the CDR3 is TGTGCCAGCAGCTTTTTTGTGGGACAGGGGTTGTACGAGCAGTACTTC. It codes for CASSFFVGQGLYEQYF.